This entry lists 8 T cell receptor beta chains sequenced from one sample in a study of blood T cell repertoires in COVID-19. The method was immunoSEQ multiplex PCR; TCRdb's version includes in-frame clones alone and lacks a portion of them. Seen here are about 130,000 clones, 84% observed once, and the top ten hold more than 1.4%. Sequenced input: peripheral blood. Every receptor here comes from a man between 60 and 70 years old with acute or convalescent COVID-19.

Of note for this clone: One junction end disagrees with the germline gene, perhaps due to a read error. This specimen includes other DNA sequences encoding the same CDR3. The genes are TRBV14 and TRBJ1-2; D is perhaps TRBD1 (6 bases). CDR1 and CDR2 (germline): SGHDN, FVKESK. This CDR3 region has 15 residues. CDR3 nucleotide sequence: TGTGCCAGTAGCCAGCTACAGGGTTGGGGCTATGGCTACACCTTC. Amino acid sequence: CASSQLQGWGYGYTF.

This clone was observed a few times. The chain uses TRBV19 and TRBJ1-2; D is uncertain. The CDR3 covers 13 residues. CDR1 and CDR2 from the germline V gene are LNHDA and SQIVND (reference sequence). V gave up 4 bases and J gave up 2 bases, with 8 bases separating them. CDR3 coding DNA: TGTGCCAGTAGTAATGGTCAGAACTATGGCTACACCTTC. It encodes CASSNGQNYGYTF.

The J gene is TRBJ2-4, the V gene TRBV6-5; 10 bases are a match to TRBD1. Trimming took 8 bases from V and 8 from J; bases not matched to a gene: 9. The germline CDR1 and CDR2 sequences are MNHEY and SVGAGI. CDR3 length: 14 amino acids. This CDR3 reads CASAFIGQGDIQYF. The CDR3 region has the DNA TGTGCCAGCGCCTTCATTGGACAGGGGGACATTCAGTACTTC.

The V gene is TRBV2, the J gene TRBJ2-7; the D gene is possibly TRBD2 (5 bases). Trimming removed 8 bases at V and 7 bases at J, with 24 bases between. CDR3 length: 15 amino acids. Germline CDR1 and CDR2: SNHLY and FYNNEI. The DNA for the CDR3 is TGTGCCAGCCGAGAGACGGGGTCTATGAAGAGGGAGCAGTACTTC. Protein product: CASRETGSMKREQYF.

This clone has just a few counts. The chain is built from TRBV6-5 and TRBJ2-2; the match to TRBD1 covers 10 bases. Germline assignment: CDR1 MNHEY and CDR2 SVGAGI. V was clipped by 9 bases and J by 1 base; unmatched bases: 5. The CDR3 is made up of 15 amino acids. CDR3 in DNA: TGTGCCAGTAGGCGGGACAGGGGGAACACCGGGGAGCTGTTTTTT. It is translated as CASRRDRGNTGELFF.

Written as DNA, the CDR3 is TGTGCCAGCATCAGGGGACGGAACTACGAGCAGTACTTC. Translation: CASIRGRNYEQYF. The rearrangement links TRBV28 to TRBJ2-7; TRBD1 might be the D (6 bases). Germline values: CDR1 MDHEN, CDR2 SYDVKM. The CDR3 is 13 amino acids. The V and J ends lost 7 bases and 3 bases respectively, with 13 bases between them.

This clone appeared once. V is TRBV7-6 and J is TRBJ1-1; a possible D gene is TRBD1 (5 bases). The V gene's germline CDR1 is SGHVS and CDR2 FNYEAQ. V was shortened by 3 bases and J by 6 bases, with 17 bases between the two germline ends. The CDR3 has 15 amino acids. CDR3 bases: TGTGCCAGCAGCTTTCCCGCCGGGGGTGGAGCTGAAGCTTTCTTT. Its protein product is CASSFPAGGGAEAFF. Complete variable domain (other parts from reference TRBV7-6 and TRBJ1-1): GAGVSQSPRYKVTKRGQDVALRCDPISGHVSLYWYRQALGQGPEFLTYFNYEAQQDKSGLPNDRFSAERPEGSISTLTIQRTEQRDSAMYRCASSFPAGGGAEAFFGQGTRLTVV.

This chain connects TRBV7-9 to TRBJ1-4; TRBD1 is a possible D gene (6 bases). This CDR3 comprises 14 residues. V was clipped by 2 bases and J by 7 bases, with 11 bases between them. CDR1 is SEHNR, CDR2 FQNEAQ, per germline (reference sequence). CDR3 nucleotides: TGTGCCAGCAGCTTATACAGGGCCAGTGAAAAACTGTTTTTT. It yields the protein CASSLYRASEKLFF.